The entry below describes one TCR beta chain. There is no known antigen for this receptor. No much larger clonotype is one base removed from it; base qualities were not supplied. In the prospective study, participants were about 18 to 95 years old, resided in fewer than 25 geographic areas of the United States, and were enrolled through a virtual design. In the prospective study, participants were assigned to cohorts based on the clinical history participants reported in a screening survey and a study questionnaire. For ImmuneRACE Cohort 3, a participant was defined as recovered based on two consecutive negative NP/OP PCR tests, clearance by a healthcare professional, or resolution of symptoms. Each participant in the prospective study had whole blood, serum and a nasopharyngeal or oropharyngeal swab collected by mobile phlebotomists. Prospective study participants could optionally give additional blood draws and questionnaires over a 2-month period. Blood samples from the prospective study were shipped frozen or at room temperature prior to DNA extraction.

TCRbeta CDR3 regions were amplified from genomic DNA by means of the immunoSEQ Assay, a bias-controlled multiplex PCR. The source study handled its data this way. Within the assay, amplification of reference gene primers was used to estimate how many nucleated cells each sample contained. To quantify the absolute abundance of each unique TCRbeta CDR3 rearrangement, sequence reads were collapsed and filtered. Productive Simpson clonality was computed per sample as the square root of Simpson's diversity index over productive rearrangements. TCRdb re-hosts the immuneACCESS table, in-frame sequences only. Its copies lack some clones; in the studies checked, an unresolved V gene accounts for under half of them, and the cause for the rest is not known. V and J calls and clone size follow that table, whereas D and trimming were derived from the DNA. This sample is represented by around 310,000 clones; about 90% of them were singletons. Around 9% of the sample comes from the top ten.

CDR1 and CDR2 (SGHRS, YFSETQ) derive from the germline V gene. V lost 0 bases and J lost 4 bases, and the count of bases not matched to a germline gene is 8. There are 16 amino acids in the CDR3, from cysteine to phenylalanine inclusive. Only the CDR3 DNA is retained, 48 bases long and in frame from the first base. The sample belongs to a study of blood T cell repertoires in COVID-19 (dated by TCRdb to the early 2020s). Background for the entire study: Collaborator samples came from the United States, Italy and Spain and covered acute and convalescent phases of COVID-19. The prospective study material was composed of cDNA or gDNA derived from T cells, B-cell-depleted T cells, or PBMCs. Subjects who had been exposed to COVID-19, were actively infected with it, or had recovered from it provided the deeply sampled blood TCRbeta repertoires that made up the dataset. The repertoires were released in a freely available public database meant as a resource for research on the immune response to SARS-CoV-2. Samples came from the ongoing ImmuneRACE study (first 160 participants) plus 1,254 subjects from 6 global collaborators. Sample metadata almost always included a de-identified subject ID, COVID-19 status, age in years and sex. Where HLA class I and class II types were available, the types were taken from metadata supplied by the sample provider, not from assay-based typing. What the authors observed across the whole study: How much clinical and demographic metadata was included differed by source and by participant, and the metadata was provided uncurated.

The sample comprised PBMCs or T cells enriched from blood (not recorded which). This chain joins TRBV5-1 to TRBJ1-1, and TRBD1 matches 8 of the central bases. This TCR was recovered from a woman younger than 45 who had recovered from COVID-19. The nucleotides read TGCGCCAGCAGCTTGGGCCCGCAGGGGGCAGGCACTGAAGCTTTCTTT. This yields the protein CASSLGPQGAGTEAFF.